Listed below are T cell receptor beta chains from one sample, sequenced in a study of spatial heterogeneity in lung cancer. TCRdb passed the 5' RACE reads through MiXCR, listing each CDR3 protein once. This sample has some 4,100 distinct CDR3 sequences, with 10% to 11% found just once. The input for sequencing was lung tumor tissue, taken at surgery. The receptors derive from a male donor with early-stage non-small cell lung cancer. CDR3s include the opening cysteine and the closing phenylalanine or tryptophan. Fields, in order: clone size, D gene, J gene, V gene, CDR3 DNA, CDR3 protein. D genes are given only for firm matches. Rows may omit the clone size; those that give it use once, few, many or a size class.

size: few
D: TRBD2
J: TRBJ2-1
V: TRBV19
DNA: TGTGCCACCTCGGGGGGAGGTCAGATCTACAATGAGCAGTTCTTC
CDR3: CATSGGGQIYNEQFF

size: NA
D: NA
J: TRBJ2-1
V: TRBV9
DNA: TGTGCCAGCAGCGTCTCGTCAACCACCCGCGATGAGCAGTTCTTC
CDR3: CASSVSSTTRDEQFF

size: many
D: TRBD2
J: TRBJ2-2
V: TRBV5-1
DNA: TGCGCCAGCAGCGTCGGGACTACCCGAGGCGGGGAGCTGTTTTTT
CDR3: CASSVGTTRGGELFF

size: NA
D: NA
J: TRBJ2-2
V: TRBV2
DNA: TGTGCCAGCACTTCTAGCACCGGGGAGCTGTTTTTT
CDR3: CASTSSTGELFF

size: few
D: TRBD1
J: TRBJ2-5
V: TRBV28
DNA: TGTGCCAGCAGTTCGCGAAGGACAGGACAAGAGACCCAGTACTTC
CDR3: CASSSRRTGQETQYF

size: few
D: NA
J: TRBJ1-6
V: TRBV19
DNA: TGTGCCAGTCAAAGAGCCTATAATTCACCCCTCCACTTT
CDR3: CASQRAYNSPLHF

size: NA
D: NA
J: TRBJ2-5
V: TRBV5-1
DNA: TGCGCCAGCAGCTTGGAGGGTACACAAGAGACCCAGTACTTC
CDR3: CASSLEGTQETQYF

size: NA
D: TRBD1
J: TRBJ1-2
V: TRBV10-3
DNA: TGTGCCATCAGGCCTCCTGACAGGGATGATGGCTACACCTTC
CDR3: CAIRPPDRDDGYTF

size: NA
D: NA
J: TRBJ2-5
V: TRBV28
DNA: TGTGCCAGCAGTTTAAACAGGGTCCAAGAGACCCAGTACTTC
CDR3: CASSLNRVQETQYF

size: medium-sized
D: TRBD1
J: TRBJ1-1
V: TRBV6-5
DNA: TGTGCCAGCAGTTATTCACGCCAGACAGGGGGCAAGACTGAAGCTTTCTTT
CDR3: CASSYSRQTGGKTEAFF

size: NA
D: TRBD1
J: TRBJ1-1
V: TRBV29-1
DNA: TGCAGCGTCAACAGGGGGAAAGCTTTCTTT
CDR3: CSVNRGKAFF

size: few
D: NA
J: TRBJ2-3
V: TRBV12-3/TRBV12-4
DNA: TGTGCCAGCAGTTTAGGGGGGCTGTCAGATACGCAGTATTTT
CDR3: CASSLGGLSDTQYF

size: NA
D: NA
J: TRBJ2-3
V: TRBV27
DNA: TGTGCCAGCAGAGGGACGGGAGGCACAGATACGCAGTATTTT
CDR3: CASRGTGGTDTQYF

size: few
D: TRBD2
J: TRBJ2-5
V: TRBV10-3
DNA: TGTGCCATCGGGAATAGCGGGGGAGGCGACTGGACCCAGTACTTC
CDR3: CAIGNSGGGDWTQYF

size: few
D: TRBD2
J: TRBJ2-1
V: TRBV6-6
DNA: TGTGCCAGCAGTTACCCGGGGCTAGCGGGTGTAAGGGAGCAGTTCTTC
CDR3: CASSYPGLAGVREQFF

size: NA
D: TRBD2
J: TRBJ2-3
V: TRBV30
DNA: TGTGCATTGGTCTCCCTAGCGGGAGACACAGATACGCAGTATTTT
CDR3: CALVSLAGDTDTQYF

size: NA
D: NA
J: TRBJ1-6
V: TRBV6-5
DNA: TGTGCCAGCAGCATACAAGCAGACTCACCCCTCCACTTT
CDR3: CASSIQADSPLHF

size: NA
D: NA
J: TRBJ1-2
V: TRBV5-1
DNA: TGCGCCAGCAGCTTGGACGGGACGGTCTATGGCTACACCTTC
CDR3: CASSLDGTVYGYTF

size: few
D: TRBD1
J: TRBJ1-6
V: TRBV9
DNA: TGTGCCAGCAGCGTAGGGAGGACAGGGGATTCACCCCTCCACTTT
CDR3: CASSVGRTGDSPLHF

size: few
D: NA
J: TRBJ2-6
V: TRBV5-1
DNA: TGCGCCAGCAGCAGAGACACGAGGGCCAACGTCCTGACTTTC
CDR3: CASSRDTRANVLTF

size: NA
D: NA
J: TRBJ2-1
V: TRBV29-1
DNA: TGCAGCGCTACCAATTACAGGGATCGTGACAATGAGCAGTTCTTC
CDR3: CSATNYRDRDNEQFF

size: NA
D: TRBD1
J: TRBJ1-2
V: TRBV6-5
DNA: TGTGCCAGCAGTTATGACAGGGCTCCCTATGGCTACACCTTC
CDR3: CASSYDRAPYGYTF

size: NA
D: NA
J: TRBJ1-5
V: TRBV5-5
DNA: TGTGCCAGCAGAGGTGGGACGGGTCAGCCCCAGCATTTT
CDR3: CASRGGTGQPQHF

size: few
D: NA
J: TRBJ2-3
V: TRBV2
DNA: TGTGCCAGCAGTGAGCTGAGTACGCAGTATTTT
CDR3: CASSELSTQYF